This TCR beta chain was retrieved from a study of blood T cell repertoires in COVID-19. Study as a whole: Material from acute and convalescent COVID-19 was sourced from the United States, Italy and Spain. Sample material is recorded as cDNA or gDNA derived from T cells, B-cell-depleted T cells, or PBMCs.

Germline CDR1 reads SGHTA; CDR2 reads FQGNSA. Deletions cut 4 bases from V and 7 bases from J, with 13 bases between. This CDR3 comprises 13 residues. In the original processing: Reference gene primers were amplified, and this amplification served to estimate nucleated cell counts. Sequencing was performed with immunoSEQ multiplex PCR; in TCRdb, only in-frame clones are kept and a portion is missing. Clone size and the V and J calls come from that table; the DNA yielded D and trimming. Of more than 85,000 clones listed, approximately 67% are singletons. V and J are TRBV7-2 and TRBJ1-1, with D maybe TRBD1 (5 bases). Sequencing input: peripheral blood. The TCR comes from a woman aged 55-70 years with acute or convalescent COVID-19. CDR3 coding DNA: TGTGCCAGCAGCTCCTATACAGGAAATGAAGCTTTCTTT. Protein product: CASSSYTGNEAFF. The whole variable domain, remainder taken from reference TRBV7-2 and TRBJ1-1, is GAGVSQSPSNKVTEKGKDVELRCDPISGHTALYWYRQSLGQGLEFLIYFQGNSAPDKSGLPSDRFSAERTGGSVSTLTIQRTQQEDSAVYLCASSSYTGNEAFFGQGTRLTVV.